The TCR beta chain under discussion was sequenced for a study of blood T cell repertoires in COVID-19. This CDR3 region has 14 residues. Trimming at V came to 1 base and at J to 2 bases, leaving 0 bases not matched to a gene. Germline-derived CDR1 and CDR2 are SGHTA and FQGNSA. Here immunoSEQ multiplex PCR was the method, and the copy in TCRdb shows in-frame clones only, minus some. The sample yields 250,000 to 300,000 clones, roughly 85% seen once. Concerning this clone: This sequence may be a read error, since a much larger clone differs from it by one base.

The TCR originated in a man aged 50 to 60 with active or convalescent COVID-19. The chain recombines TRBV7-2 with TRBJ2-7, with TRBD1 matching over 9 bases. The sample taken for sequencing was peripheral blood. CDR3 coding DNA: TGTGCCAGCAGCTTAGACAGGGGGCCCTACGAGCAGTACTTC. This gives the protein CASSLDRGPYEQYF. The full variable domain, rest sourced from reference TRBV7-2 and TRBJ2-7, is GAGVSQSPSNKVTEKGKDVELRCDPISGHTALYWYRQSLGQGLEFLIYFQGNSAPDKSGLPSDRFSAERTGGSVSTLTIQRTQQEDSAVYLCASSLDRGPYEQYFGPGTRLTVT.